This TCR beta chain stems from a study of siplizumab effects on memory and regulatory T cells (dated by TCRdb to between 2018 and 2020). Regarding the research as a whole: The study looked at the effect of siplizumab, an anti-CD2 antibody, on alloreactive T-cell subsets in allogeneic mixed lymphocyte reactions made from human PBMCs.

The germline V gene (reference sequence) supplies CDR1 MNHNY and CDR2 SVGAGI. The V and J ends are trimmed by 7 bases and 2 bases, leaving 15 bases between them. Including cysteine and phenylalanine, the CDR3 has 14 amino acids. This entry keeps only the CDR3 DNA: 42 bases, framed from base 1. TCRbeta CDR3 sequencing was performed on sorted unstimulated T cells and on proliferating T cells recovered from mixed lymphocyte reactions. Fresh whole blood from fewer than 11 HLA-typed healthy donors served as the source for isolating PBMCs. Worth noting for this clone: This clone's antigen is unknown. Per-base qualities were not stored, and no clone one base away is much larger.

Library preparation used the immunoSEQ multiplex PCR assay. Each sample had 10^5 or so TCR templates assayed by the deep sequencing platform. Genomic DNA extracted from sorted T cells was used for TCRbeta CDR3 sequencing. Concerning the study's data processing: The R programming language was used for clonal analysis of TCRbeta CDR3 data. Unstimulated samples were compared with post-reaction CFSE-low samples to define alloreactive CD4+ and CD8+ clones. Regulatory or non-regulatory origin was assigned to alloreactive CD4+ clones by matching of sequences to sorted unstimulated Treg and non-Treg repertoires. What TCRdb holds here is the immuneACCESS table cut down to in-frame rearrangements. Part of the clones is not present; checked against another copy, under half of the missing clones reflect an unresolved V gene, and the others are unexplained. V and J calls and clone size follow that table, whereas D and trimming were derived from the DNA. This sample is represented by around 94,000 clones; roughly nine tenths of them were singletons. Roughly 1% of the sample rests with the top ten.

Paper-wide results and their limitations: Whether proliferating Tregs from siplizumab cultures actually had suppressive function was not functionally confirmed. Compared with memory T cells, unstimulated naive T cells appeared more diverse, and naive cells seemed to make a substantial contribution to the alloresponse. Because sequences below about 10^-5 frequency were poorly captured, only a minor fraction of alloreactive clones could be mapped to unstimulated subsets. The cumulative frequency of alloreactive sequences traceable to unstimulated CD4+ memory T cells was significantly reduced by siplizumab. Of the alloreactive CD4+ clones that could be mapped, the Treg-derived share averaged about 70% with siplizumab compared with under 35% in control reactions. About 80-97% of proliferating CD4+ or CD8+ clones could not be given a naive or memory phenotype.

The rearranged chain carries TRBV6-6 and TRBJ2-7, and perhaps TRBD1 as D gene, on 5 matching bases. Sequences were obtained from CD4+ T cells sorted from blood. The sequence derives from a human donor in good health. The nucleotides read TGTGCCAGCACGGGTCAGGGTTTAGCCTACGAGCAGTACTTC. It is translated as CASTGQGLAYEQYF.